This T cell receptor (beta chain) was recovered during a study of post-analysis software for immune sequencing data. Study-wide context: Clinical courses comprised relapsing-remitting, secondary progressive and progressive-relapsing multiple sclerosis. General observations from the study: TRBV5-6, TRBV5-1 and TRBV20-1 belonged to a set of a handful of TRBV segments that were more frequent in patients than controls. Versus controls, multiple sclerosis patients showed significantly lower diversity (normalized Chao1).

This clonotype was found many times. The antigen is unknown. Unique-molecular-identifier-tagged TCR beta cDNA libraries were used. TCRdb itself ran the PCR reads through MiXCR, one entry per CDR3 protein. The sample lists about 180,000 distinct CDR3 sequences; approximately 31% were seen once. Germline-derived CDR1 and CDR2 are MNHNY and SVGAGI (reference sequence). Trimming pared 2 bases from V and 11 bases from J, leaving 15 bases between. The CDR3 runs to 14 residues. The rearrangement links TRBV6-6 to TRBJ1-4; weak D call: TRBD1 (5 bases). The specimen was blood. The receptor was isolated from a girl between 10 and 17 years old with multiple sclerosis. CDR3 nucleotides: TGTGCCAGCAGTTACGAGACAGTGCGTGGCAAACTGTTTTTT. This gives the protein CASSYETVRGKLFF.